This TCR beta chain was observed in a study of shared clonotypes between healthy human individuals. Study in general: The people who gave samples were two women and a few men aged 18 to 49. Per donor, CD8 memory used one plate, CD8 naive used two, CD4 memory used three and CD4 naive used three.

Deletions cut 3 bases from V and 7 bases from J, with 8 bases between. Germline V CDR1 and CDR2: SGHTS, YDEGEE. The length of the CDR3 is 12 residues. Regarding this clone: Its antigen is currently unknown.

CD8 memory comprised CD45RO+ plus CCR7-negative CD45RA+ TemRA cells. Some clones are missing from TCRdb's copy, which holds only in-frame ones; the method was immunoSEQ multiplex PCR. Of around 370,000 clones listed, 95% to 97% are singletons. Whole-study results and caveats: Clonotype sharing among donors, it was expected, would be affected by sequencing depth.

The chain carries TRBV5-8 and TRBJ1-5; D unclear. This TCR derives from a man aged 25-45 years in good health. Sequencing was done on a sample of memory CD8+ T cells sorted from blood. The sample's subset: CD45RO+ cells pooled with CCR7-negative TemRA cells. DNA for the CDR3: TGTGCCAGCAGCTCCGGCACCCAGCCCCAGCATTTT. Translation gives CASSSGTQPQHF.